The subject of this entry is one T cell receptor beta chain. Its antigen is not known. Together with a sample-barcoded 5' primer, a J-beta primer mix was included in a second PCR lasting 7 to 11 cycles. At least 3 million CDR3-containing paired-end reads were obtained per sample. A single record per CDR3 protein comes from TCRdb applying MiXCR to the 5' RACE reads. There are 1.5 million to 2 million distinct CDR3 sequences in the sample; roughly 32% occur only once, and approximately 11% lies in the top ten. The sample is drawn from a study of blood T cells in healthy people across ages. Study context: Capturing about one barcoded beta molecule per two T cells was achieved by template switching.

The study, taken as a whole, reports: Higher diversity, along with more naive CD4+ cells, distinguished long-lived donors from aged donors.

Per germline, CDR1 KGHDR and CDR2 SFDVKD. The CDR3 runs to 15 residues. V was trimmed by 0 bases and J by 2 bases, leaving 8 bases between them. Sequenced material: blood. This rearrangement joins TRBV24-1 to TRBJ2-3, with a possible D match to TRBD1 (5 bases). The receptor comes from a woman aged 30 to 39 in good health. CDR3 DNA: TGTGCCACCAGTGATTTGAAAGGGGTCACAGATACGCAGTATTTT. Protein: CATSDLKGVTDTQYF.